By frequency, the clone carrying this T cell receptor beta chain is medium-sized. Its antigen is unidentified. This sample is part of a study of CD8 T cells in cerebrospinal fluid in Alzheimer's disease. Study in general: Two single-cell methods, plate-based nested PCR and droplet-based sequencing, assessed CSF clonal expansion.

CDR1 is DFQATT and CDR2 is SNEGSKA in the germline V gene (reference sequence). The CDR3 is 14 residues long. TCRdb reprocessed the 10x single-cell sequencing reads, with one entry per CDR3 protein and no DNA. The sample has some 1,200 distinct CDR3 sequences. Points from the study as a whole: The authors cautioned that cerebrospinal fluid EBV-specific TCRs do not prove EBV causes Alzheimer's.

The clonotype was recovered from a human donor with Parkinson's disease. Material: cerebrospinal fluid. The V call is TRBV20-1, the J call TRBJ2-5; TCRdb's D call of TRBD1 is untestable without DNA. The CDR3 loop is CSARGELAQETQYF.